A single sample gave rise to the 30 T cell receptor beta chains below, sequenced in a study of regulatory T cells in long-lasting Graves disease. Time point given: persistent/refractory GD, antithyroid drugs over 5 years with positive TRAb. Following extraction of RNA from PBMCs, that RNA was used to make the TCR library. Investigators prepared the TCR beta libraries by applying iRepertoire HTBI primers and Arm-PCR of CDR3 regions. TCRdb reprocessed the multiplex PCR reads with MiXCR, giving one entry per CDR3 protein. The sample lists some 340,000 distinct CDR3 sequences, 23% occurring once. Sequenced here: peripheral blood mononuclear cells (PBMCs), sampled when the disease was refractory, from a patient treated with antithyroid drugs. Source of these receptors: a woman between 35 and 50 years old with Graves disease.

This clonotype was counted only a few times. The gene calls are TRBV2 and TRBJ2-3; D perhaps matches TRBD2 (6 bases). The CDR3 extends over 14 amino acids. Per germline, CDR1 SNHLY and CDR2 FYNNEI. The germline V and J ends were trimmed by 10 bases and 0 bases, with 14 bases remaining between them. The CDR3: CATAPGTSTDTQYF. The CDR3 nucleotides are TGTGCCACAGCCCCCGGGACTAGCACAGATACGCAGTATTTT.

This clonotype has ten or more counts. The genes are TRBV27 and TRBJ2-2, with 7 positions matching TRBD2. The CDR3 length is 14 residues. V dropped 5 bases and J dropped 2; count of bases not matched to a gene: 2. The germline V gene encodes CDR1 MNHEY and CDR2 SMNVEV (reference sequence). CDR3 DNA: TGTGCCAGCAGTGGGGACTACAACACCGGGGAGCTGTTTTTT. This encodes CASSGDYNTGELFF.

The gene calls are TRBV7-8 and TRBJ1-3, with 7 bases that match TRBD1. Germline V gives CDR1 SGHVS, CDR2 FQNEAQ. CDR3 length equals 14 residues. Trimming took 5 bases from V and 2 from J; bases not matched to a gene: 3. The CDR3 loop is CASSTGQTGNTIYF. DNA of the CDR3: TGTGCCAGCAGCACGGGACAGACTGGAAACACCATATATTTT.

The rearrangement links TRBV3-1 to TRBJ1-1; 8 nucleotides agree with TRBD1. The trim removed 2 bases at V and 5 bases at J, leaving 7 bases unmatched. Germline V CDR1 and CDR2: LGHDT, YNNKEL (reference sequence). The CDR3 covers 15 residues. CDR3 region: CASSQLAGGLTEAFF. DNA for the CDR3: TGTGCCAGCAGCCAACTGGCAGGGGGCTTAACTGAAGCTTTCTTT.

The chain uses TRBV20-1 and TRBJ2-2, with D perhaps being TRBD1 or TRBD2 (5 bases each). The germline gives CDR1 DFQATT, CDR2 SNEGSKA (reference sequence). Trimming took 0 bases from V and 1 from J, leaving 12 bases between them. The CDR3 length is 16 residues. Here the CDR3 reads CSAREASGLNTGELFF. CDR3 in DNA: TGCAGTGCTAGAGAAGCTTCGGGGCTGAACACCGGGGAGCTGTTTTTT.

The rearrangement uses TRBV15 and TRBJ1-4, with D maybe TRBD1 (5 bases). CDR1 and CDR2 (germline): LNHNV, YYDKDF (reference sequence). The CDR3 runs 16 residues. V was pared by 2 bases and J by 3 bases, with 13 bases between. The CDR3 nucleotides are TGTGCCACCAGCAGATTAGGGGCAGGGCCTAATGAAAAACTGTTTTTT. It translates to CATSRLGAGPNEKLFF.

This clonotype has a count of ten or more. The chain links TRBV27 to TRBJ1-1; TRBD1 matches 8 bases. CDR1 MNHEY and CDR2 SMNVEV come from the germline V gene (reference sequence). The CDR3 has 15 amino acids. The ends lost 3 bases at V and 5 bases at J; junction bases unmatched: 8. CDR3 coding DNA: TGTGCCAGCAGTTTTTATGCAGGGGGCGAAACTGAAGCTTTCTTT. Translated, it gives CASSFYAGGETEAFF.

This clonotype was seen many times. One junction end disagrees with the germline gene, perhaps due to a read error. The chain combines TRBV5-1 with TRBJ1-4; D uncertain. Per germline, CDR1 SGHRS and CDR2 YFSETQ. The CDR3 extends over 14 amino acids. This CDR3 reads CASSLSATNEKLFF. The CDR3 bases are TGTGCCAGCAGTCTGTCTGCAACTAATGAAAAACTGTTTTTT.

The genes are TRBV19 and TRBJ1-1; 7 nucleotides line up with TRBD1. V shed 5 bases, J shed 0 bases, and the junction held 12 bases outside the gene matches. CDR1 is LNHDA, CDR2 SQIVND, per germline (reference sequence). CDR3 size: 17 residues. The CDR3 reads CASSPFLWTGLNTEAFF. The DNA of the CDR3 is TGTGCCAGTAGTCCATTTTTGTGGACAGGATTGAACACTGAAGCTTTCTTT.

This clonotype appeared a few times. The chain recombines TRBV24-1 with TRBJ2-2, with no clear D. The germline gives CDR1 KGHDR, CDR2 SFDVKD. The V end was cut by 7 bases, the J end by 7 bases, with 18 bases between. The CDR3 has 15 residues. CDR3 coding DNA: TGTGCCACCAGCAAGGGAAAACTGCCCAACGGGGAGCTGTTTTTT. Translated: CATSKGKLPNGELFF.

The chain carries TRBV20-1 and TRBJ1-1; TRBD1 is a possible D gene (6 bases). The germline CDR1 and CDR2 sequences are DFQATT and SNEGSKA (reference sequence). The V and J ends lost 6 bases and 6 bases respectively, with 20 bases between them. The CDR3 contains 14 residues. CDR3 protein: CSAILAQGLPEAFF. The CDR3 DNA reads TGCAGTGCGATACTTGCTCAGGGGTTACCTGAAGCTTTCTTT.

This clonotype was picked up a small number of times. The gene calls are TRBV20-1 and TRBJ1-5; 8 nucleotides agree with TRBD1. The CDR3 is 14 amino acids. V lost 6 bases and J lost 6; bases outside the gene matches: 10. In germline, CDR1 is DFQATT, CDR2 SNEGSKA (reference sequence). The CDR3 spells CSAADRAAVQPQHF. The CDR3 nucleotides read TGCAGTGCCGCGGACAGGGCCGCTGTTCAGCCCCAGCATTTT.

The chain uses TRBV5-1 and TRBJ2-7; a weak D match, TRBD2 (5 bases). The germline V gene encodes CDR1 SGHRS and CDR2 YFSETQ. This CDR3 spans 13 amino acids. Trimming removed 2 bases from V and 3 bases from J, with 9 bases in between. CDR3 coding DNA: TGCGCCAGCAGCTTAGCGGAAGACTACGAGCAGTACTTC. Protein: CASSLAEDYEQYF.

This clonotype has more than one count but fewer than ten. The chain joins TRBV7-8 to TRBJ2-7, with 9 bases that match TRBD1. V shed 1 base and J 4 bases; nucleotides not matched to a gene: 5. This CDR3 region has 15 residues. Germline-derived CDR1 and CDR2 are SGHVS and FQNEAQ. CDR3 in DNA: TGTGCCAGCAGCTTAGAGGTACAGGGGGCATACGAGCAGTACTTC. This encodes CASSLEVQGAYEQYF.

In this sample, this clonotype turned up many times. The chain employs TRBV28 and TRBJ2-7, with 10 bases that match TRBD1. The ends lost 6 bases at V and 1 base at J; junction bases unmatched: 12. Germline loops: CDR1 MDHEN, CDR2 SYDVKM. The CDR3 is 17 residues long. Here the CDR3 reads CASSYKIRDRGSYEQYF. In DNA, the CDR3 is TGTGCCAGCAGCTACAAAATCCGGGACAGGGGTTCCTACGAGCAGTACTTC.

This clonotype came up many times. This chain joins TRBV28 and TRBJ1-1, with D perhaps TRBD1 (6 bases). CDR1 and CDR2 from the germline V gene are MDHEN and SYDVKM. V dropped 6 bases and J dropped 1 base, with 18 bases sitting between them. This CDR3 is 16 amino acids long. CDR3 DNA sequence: TGTGCCAGCAGCGGCTATCCGGGACAACCGAACACTGAAGCTTTCTTT. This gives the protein CASSGYPGQPNTEAFF.

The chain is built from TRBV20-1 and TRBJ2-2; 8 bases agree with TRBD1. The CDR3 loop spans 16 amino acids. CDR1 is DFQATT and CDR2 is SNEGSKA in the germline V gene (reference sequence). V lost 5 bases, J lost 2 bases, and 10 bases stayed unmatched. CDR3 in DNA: TGCAGTGCTCTGACTTGGACAGGGAAAAACACCGGGGAGCTGTTTTTT. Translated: CSALTWTGKNTGELFF.

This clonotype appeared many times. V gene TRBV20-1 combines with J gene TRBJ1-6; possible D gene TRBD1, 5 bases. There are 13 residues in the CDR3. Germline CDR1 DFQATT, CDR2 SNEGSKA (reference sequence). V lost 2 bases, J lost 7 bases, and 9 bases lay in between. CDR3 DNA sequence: TGCAGTGCTAGAAGGGGACTCAATTCACCCCTCCACTTT. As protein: CSARRGLNSPLHF.

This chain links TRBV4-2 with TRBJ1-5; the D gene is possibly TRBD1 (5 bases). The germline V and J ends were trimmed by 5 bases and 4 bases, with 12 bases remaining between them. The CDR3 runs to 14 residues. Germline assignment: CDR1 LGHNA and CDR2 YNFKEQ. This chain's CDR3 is CASSKGLWNQPQHF. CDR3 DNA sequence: TGTGCCAGCAGCAAGGGGTTATGGAATCAGCCCCAGCATTTT.

The CDR3 reads CASRNLRQRDWWTQYF. CDR3 DNA: TGTGCCAGCAGGAACCTACGGCAGCGGGATTGGTGGACGCAGTATTTT. The chain carries TRBV7-9 and TRBJ2-3; TRBD2 matches 7 bases. Germline assignment: CDR1 SEHNR and CDR2 FQNEAQ (reference sequence). V dropped 6 bases and J dropped 9; count of bases not matched to a gene: 18. This CDR3 comprises 16 residues.

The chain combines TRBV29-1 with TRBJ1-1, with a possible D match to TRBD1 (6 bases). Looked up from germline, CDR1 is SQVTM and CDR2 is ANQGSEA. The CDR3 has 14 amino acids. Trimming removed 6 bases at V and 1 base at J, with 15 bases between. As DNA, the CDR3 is TGCAGCGTGGAAATACAGGGCGGGAACACTGAAGCTTTCTTT. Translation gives CSVEIQGGNTEAFF. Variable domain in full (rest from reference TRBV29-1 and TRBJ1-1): SAVISQKPSRDICQRGTSLTIQCQVDSQVTMMFWYRQQPGQSLTLIATANQGSEATYESGFVIDKFPISRPNLTFSTLTVSNMSPEDSSIYLCSVEIQGGNTEAFFGQGTRLTVV.

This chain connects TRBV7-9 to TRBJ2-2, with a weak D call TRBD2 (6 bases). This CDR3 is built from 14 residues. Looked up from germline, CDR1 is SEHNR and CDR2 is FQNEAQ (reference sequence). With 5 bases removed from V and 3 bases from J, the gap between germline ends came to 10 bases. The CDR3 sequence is CASSPRRDTGELFF. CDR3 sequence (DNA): TGTGCCAGCAGCCCCAGGAGGGACACCGGGGAGCTGTTTTTT.

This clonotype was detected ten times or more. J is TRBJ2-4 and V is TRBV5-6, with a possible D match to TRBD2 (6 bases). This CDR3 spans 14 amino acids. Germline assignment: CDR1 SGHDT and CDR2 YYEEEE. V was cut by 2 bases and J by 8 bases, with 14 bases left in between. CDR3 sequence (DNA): TGTGCCAGCAGCTTCTCCGGGAGCGTGGACATTCAGTACTTC. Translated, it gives CASSFSGSVDIQYF.

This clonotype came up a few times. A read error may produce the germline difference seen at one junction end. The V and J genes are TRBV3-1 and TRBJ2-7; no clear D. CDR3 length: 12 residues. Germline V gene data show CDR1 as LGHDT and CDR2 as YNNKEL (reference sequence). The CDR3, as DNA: TGCGCCACTCGGGTGAGCTCCTACGAGCAGTACTTC. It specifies CATRVSSYEQYF.

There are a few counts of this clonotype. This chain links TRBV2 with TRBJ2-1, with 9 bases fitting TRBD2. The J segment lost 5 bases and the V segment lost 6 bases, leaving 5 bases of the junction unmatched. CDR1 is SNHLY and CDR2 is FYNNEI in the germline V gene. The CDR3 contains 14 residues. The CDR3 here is CASRRGRGNNEQFF. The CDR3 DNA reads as TGTGCCAGCAGACGCGGGAGGGGGAACAATGAGCAGTTCTTC.

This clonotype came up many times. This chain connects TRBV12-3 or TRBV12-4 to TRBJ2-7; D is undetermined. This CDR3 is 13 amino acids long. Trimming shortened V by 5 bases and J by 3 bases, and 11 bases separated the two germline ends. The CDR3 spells CASSPGTRYEQYF. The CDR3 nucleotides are TGTGCCAGCAGTCCCGGAACACGCTACGAGCAGTACTTC.

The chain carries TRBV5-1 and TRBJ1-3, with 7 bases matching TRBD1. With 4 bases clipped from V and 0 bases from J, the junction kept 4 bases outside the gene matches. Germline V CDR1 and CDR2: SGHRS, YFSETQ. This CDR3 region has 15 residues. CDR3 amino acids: CASSRGQTSGNTIYF. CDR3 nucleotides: TGCGCCAGCAGCAGGGGACAGACCTCTGGAAACACCATATATTTT.

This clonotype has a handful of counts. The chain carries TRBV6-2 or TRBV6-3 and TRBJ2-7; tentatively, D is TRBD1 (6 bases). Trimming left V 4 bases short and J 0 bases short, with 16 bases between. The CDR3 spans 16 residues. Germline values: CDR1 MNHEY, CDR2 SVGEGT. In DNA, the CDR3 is TGTGCCAGCAGTTGGCACAGGGCGAGGAGCTCCTACGAGCAGTACTTC. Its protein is CASSWHRARSSYEQYF.

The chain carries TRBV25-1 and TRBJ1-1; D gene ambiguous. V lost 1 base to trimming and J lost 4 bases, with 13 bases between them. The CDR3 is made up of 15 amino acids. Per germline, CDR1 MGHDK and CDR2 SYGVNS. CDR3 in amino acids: CASSELGKMGTEAFF. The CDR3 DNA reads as TGTGCCAGCAGTGAATTGGGAAAGATGGGCACTGAAGCTTTCTTT. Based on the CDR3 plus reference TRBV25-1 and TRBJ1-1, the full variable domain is EADIYQTPRYLVIGTGKKITLECSQTMGHDKMYWYQQDPGMELHLIHYSYGVNSTEKGDLSSESTVSRIRTEHFPLTLESARPSHTSQYLCASSELGKMGTEAFFGQGTRLTVV.

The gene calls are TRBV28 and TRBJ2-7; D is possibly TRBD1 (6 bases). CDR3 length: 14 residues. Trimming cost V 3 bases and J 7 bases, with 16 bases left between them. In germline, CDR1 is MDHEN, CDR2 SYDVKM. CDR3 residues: CASSLGRGMGEQYF. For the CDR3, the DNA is TGTGCCAGCAGTTTGGGCAGGGGTATGGGAGAGCAGTACTTC.